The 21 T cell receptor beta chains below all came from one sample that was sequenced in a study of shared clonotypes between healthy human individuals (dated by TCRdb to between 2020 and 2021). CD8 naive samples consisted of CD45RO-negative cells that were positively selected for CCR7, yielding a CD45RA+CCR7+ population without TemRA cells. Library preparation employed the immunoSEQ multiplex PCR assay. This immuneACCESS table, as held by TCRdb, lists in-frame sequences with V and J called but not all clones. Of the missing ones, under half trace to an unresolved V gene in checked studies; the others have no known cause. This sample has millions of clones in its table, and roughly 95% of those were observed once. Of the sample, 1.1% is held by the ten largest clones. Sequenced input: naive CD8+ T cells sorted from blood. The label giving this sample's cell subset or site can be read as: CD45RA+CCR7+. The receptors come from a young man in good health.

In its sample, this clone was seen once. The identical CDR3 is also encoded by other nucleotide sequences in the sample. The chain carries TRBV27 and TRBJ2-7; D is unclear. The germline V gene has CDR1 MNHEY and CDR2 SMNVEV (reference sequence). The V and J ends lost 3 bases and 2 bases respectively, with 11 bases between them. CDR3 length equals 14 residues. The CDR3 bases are TGTGCCAGCAGTTTGTCCCCTGGCCCCTACGAGCAGTACTTC. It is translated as CASSLSPGPYEQYF.

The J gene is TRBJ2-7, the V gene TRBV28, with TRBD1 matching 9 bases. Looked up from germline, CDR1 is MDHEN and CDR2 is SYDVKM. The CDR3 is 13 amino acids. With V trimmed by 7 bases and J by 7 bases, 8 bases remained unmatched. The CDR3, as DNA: TGTGCCAGCATTCTACAGGGGGCGTCTGAGCAGTACTTC. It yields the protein CASILQGASEQYF.

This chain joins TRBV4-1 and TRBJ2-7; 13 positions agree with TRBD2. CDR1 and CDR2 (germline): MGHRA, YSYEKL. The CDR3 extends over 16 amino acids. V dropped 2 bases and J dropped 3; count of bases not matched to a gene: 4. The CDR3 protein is CASSQRLAGGIYEQYF. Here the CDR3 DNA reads TGCGCCAGCAGCCAAAGACTAGCGGGAGGAATCTACGAGCAGTACTTC.

CDR3 residues: CASTKSRGYTDTQYF. The CDR3 DNA reads as TGTGCCAGTACCAAAAGCAGGGGATACACAGATACGCAGTATTTT. The genes are TRBV19 and TRBJ2-3; TRBD1 might be the D (6 bases). Germline V gene data show CDR1 as LNHDA and CDR2 as SQIVND (reference sequence). This CDR3 has 15 amino acids. The V end lost 7 bases, the J end lost 2 bases, and 16 bases lay between the germline ends.

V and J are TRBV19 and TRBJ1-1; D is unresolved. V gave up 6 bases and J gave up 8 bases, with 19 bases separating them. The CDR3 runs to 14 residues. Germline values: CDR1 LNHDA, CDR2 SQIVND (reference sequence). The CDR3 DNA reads TGTGCCAGTAGCCTTGGGGAAGGGCTAGTGGAAGCTTTCTTT. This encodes CASSLGEGLVEAFF.

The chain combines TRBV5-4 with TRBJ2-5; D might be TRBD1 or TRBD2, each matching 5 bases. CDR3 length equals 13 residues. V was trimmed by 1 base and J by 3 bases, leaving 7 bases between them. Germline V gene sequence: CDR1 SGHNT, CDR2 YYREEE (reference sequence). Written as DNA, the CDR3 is TGTGCCAGCAGCTTGCTGGGGGAAGAGACCCAGTACTTC. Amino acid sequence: CASSLLGEETQYF.

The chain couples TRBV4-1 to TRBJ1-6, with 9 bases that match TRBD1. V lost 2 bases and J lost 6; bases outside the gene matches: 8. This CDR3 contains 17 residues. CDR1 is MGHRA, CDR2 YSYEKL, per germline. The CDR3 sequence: CASSQSPQGAFNSPLHF. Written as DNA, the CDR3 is TGCGCCAGCAGCCAAAGCCCACAGGGGGCCTTTAATTCACCCCTCCACTTT.

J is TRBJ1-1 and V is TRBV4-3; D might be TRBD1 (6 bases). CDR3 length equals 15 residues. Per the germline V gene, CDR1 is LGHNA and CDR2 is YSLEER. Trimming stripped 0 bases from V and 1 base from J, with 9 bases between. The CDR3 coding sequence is TGCGCCAGCAGCCAAGAGGGGACACCGAACACTGAAGCTTTCTTT. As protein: CASSQEGTPNTEAFF.

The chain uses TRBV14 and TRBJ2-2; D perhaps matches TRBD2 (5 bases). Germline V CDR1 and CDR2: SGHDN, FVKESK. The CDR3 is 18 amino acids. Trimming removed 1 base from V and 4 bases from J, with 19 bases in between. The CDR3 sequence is CASSQAQRLRAGTGELFF. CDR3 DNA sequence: TGTGCCAGCAGCCAAGCCCAAAGGTTGAGGGCGGGCACCGGGGAGCTGTTTTTT.

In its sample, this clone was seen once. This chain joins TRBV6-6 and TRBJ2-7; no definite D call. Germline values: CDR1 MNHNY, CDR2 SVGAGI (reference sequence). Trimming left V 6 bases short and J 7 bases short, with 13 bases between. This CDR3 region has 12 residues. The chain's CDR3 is CASSLRSAEQYF. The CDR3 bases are TGTGCCAGCAGCCTACGTAGTGCGGAGCAGTACTTC.

The CDR3 loop is CARRDRDSRGAYNEKLFF. In DNA, the CDR3 is TGTGCCAGAAGGGACCGGGACAGTCGCGGGGCTTATAATGAAAAACTGTTTTTT. The chain uses TRBV5-3 and TRBJ1-4; 7 nucleotides match TRBD1. TRBV5-3 is recorded as an ORF, its role being uncertain. CDR3 length: 18 residues. V shed 5 bases, J shed 4 bases, and the junction held 17 bases outside the gene matches.

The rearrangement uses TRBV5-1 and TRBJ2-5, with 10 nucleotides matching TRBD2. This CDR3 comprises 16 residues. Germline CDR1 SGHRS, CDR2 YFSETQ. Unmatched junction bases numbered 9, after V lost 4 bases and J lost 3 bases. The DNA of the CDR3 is TGCGCCAGCAGCCCCGGGTGGAGCGGGGGGGAAGAGACCCAGTACTTC. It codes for CASSPGWSGGEETQYF.

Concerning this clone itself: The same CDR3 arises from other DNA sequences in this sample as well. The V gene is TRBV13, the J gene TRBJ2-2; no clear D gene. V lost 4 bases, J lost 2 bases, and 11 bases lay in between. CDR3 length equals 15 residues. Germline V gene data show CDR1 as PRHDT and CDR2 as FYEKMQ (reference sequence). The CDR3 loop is CASSSWTENTGELFF. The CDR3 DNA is TGTGCCAGCAGCTCCTGGACCGAAAACACCGGGGAGCTGTTTTTT.

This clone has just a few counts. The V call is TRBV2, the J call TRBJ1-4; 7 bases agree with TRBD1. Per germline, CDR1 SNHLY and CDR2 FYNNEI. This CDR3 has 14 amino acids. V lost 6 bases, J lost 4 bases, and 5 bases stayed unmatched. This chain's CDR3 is CASSDRQGNEKLFF. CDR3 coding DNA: TGTGCCAGCAGCGACCGACAGGGTAATGAAAAACTGTTTTTT.

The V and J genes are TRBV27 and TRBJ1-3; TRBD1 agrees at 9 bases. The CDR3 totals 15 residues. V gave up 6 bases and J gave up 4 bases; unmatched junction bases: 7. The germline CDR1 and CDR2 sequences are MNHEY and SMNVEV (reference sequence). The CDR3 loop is CASRPTGGFGNTIYF. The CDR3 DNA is TGTGCCAGCAGACCGACAGGGGGTTTCGGAAACACCATATATTTT.

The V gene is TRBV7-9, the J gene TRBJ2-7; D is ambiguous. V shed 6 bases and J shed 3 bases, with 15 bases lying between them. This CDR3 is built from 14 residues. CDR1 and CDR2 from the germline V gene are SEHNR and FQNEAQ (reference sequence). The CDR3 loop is CASSSTSTGYEQYF. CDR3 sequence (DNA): TGTGCCAGCAGTTCTACCTCGACGGGCTACGAGCAGTACTTC.

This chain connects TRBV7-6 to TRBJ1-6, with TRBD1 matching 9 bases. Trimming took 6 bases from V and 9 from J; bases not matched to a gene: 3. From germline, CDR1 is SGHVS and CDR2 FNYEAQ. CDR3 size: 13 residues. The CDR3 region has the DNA TGTGCCAGCAGGGGACAGGGTCCTTCACCCCTCCACTTT. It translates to CASRGQGPSPLHF.

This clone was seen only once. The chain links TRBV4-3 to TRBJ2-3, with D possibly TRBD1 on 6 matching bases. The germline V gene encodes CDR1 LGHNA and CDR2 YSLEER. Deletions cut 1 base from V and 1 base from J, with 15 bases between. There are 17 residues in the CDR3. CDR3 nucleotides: TGCGCCAGCAGCCAAGTGTTCGGCGAGGGGGGCACAGATACGCAGTATTTT. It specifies CASSQVFGEGGTDTQYF.

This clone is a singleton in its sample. CDR3 amino acids: CASSLRDNTIYF. Here the CDR3 DNA reads TGTGCCAGCAGTTTACGGGATAACACCATATATTTT. V is TRBV27 and J is TRBJ1-3; the D is unclear. The CDR3 sequence is 12 residues long. V was pared by 2 bases and J by 7 bases, with 6 bases between. Germline CDR1 and CDR2: MNHEY and SMNVEV (reference sequence).

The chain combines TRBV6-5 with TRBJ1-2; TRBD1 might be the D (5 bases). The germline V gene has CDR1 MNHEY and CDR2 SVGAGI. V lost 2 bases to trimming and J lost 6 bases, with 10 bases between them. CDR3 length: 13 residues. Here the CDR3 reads CASSYQGGDGYTF. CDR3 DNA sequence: TGTGCCAGCAGTTACCAGGGCGGAGATGGCTACACCTTC.

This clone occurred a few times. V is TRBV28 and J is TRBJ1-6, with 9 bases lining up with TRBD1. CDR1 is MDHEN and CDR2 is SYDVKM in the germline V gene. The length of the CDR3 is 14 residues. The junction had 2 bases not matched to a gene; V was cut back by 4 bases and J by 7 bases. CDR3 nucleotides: TGTGCCAGCAGTTGGGGACAGGGCAATTCACCCCTCCACTTT. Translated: CASSWGQGNSPLHF.